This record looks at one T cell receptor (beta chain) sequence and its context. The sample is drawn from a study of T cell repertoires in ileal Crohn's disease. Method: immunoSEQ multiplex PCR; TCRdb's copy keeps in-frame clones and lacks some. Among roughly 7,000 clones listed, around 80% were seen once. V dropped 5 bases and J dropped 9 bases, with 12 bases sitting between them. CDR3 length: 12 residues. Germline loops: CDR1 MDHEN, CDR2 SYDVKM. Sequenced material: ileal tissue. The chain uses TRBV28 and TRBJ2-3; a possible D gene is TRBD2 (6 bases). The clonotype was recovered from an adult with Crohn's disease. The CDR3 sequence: CASSLLGGTQYF. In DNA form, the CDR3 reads TGTGCCAGCAGTCTCTTAGGAGGGACGCAGTATTTT.